A selection of T cell receptor beta chains follows, all from one sample in a study of breast tumors, draining lymph nodes, adjacent tissues. TCRdb ran MiXCR on the multiplex PCR reads and lists one entry per CDR3 protein. This sample yields approximately 140,000 distinct CDR3 sequences, of which around a third are seen a single time; around 2.3% belongs to the top ten. The sample taken for sequencing was axillary lymph node tissue. The receptors here all came from a female donor with breast cancer. Some clones in this sample may be carry-over from other donors' samples. The CDR3 runs from the conserved cysteine through the conserved F or W. Fields, in order: V gene, J gene, D gene, clone size, CDR3 protein, CDR3 DNA. A D gene is named only where the DNA matches it firmly. Not every row has a clone size; where given, it reads once, few, many or a size class.

v_call: TRBV7-8; j_call: TRBJ2-2; d_call: NA; clone_size: many; cdr3_aa: CASSPGLSELFF; cdr3_nt: TGTGCCAGCAGCCCCGGACTATCCGAGCTGTTTTTT
v_call: TRBV25-1; j_call: TRBJ2-7; d_call: NA; clone_size: many; cdr3_aa: CASSASSYEQYF; cdr3_nt: TGTGCCAGCAGTGCTAGCTCCTACGAGCAGTACTTC
v_call: TRBV24-1; j_call: TRBJ2-7; d_call: NA; clone_size: many; cdr3_aa: CATSDPNSPPYEQYF; cdr3_nt: TGTGCCACCAGTGACCCTAACAGCCCGCCCTACGAGCAGTACTTC
v_call: TRBV6-5; j_call: TRBJ1-3; d_call: NA; clone_size: once; cdr3_aa: CASRPGGSSGDTIYF; cdr3_nt: TGTGCCAGCAGGCCGGGGGGGAGCTCTGGAGACACCATATATTTT
v_call: TRBV28; j_call: TRBJ1-2; d_call: NA; clone_size: many; cdr3_aa: CASKRRDYGYTF; cdr3_nt: TGTGCCAGCAAGAGGAGGGACTATGGCTACACCTTC
v_call: TRBV5-6; j_call: TRBJ1-6; d_call: TRBD1; clone_size: many; cdr3_aa: CASSLTGGNSPLHF; cdr3_nt: TGTGCCAGCAGCTTGACAGGGGGCAATTCACCCCTCCACTTT
v_call: TRBV5-5; j_call: TRBJ2-6; d_call: NA; clone_size: many; cdr3_aa: CASSLSGVPRSGANVLTF; cdr3_nt: TGTGCCAGCAGCTTGTCGGGGGTACCCCGCTCTGGGGCCAACGTCCTGACTTTC
v_call: TRBV7-6; j_call: TRBJ2-5; d_call: NA; clone_size: many; cdr3_aa: CASSLTGLVAETQYF; cdr3_nt: TGTGCCAGCAGCTTAACAGGACTCGTCGCAGAGACCCAGTACTTC
v_call: TRBV29-1; j_call: TRBJ2-2; d_call: NA; clone_size: many; cdr3_aa: CSVSRTTGELFF; cdr3_nt: TGCAGCGTCAGTCGTACCACCGGGGAGCTGTTTTTT
v_call: TRBV6-1; j_call: TRBJ2-4; d_call: TRBD1; clone_size: NA; cdr3_aa: CASSRQGVNIQYF; cdr3_nt: TGTGCCAGCAGTCGACAGGGAGTGAACATTCAGTACTTC
v_call: TRBV7-9; j_call: TRBJ1-3; d_call: NA; clone_size: once; cdr3_aa: CASSFSKQLCRNTIYF; cdr3_nt: TGTGCCAGCAGCTTCAGCAAACAGTTATGTAGGAACACCATATATTTT
v_call: TRBV25-1; j_call: TRBJ1-2; d_call: NA; clone_size: NA; cdr3_aa: CASSARTSGVGGYTF; cdr3_nt: TGTGCCAGCAGTGCTAGAACGTCGGGGGTTGGAGGCTACACCTTC
v_call: TRBV6-1; j_call: TRBJ2-6; d_call: NA; clone_size: NA; cdr3_aa: CASSLSPGQPANVLTF; cdr3_nt: TGTGCCAGCAGTTTATCGCCTGGGCAGCCGGCCAACGTCCTGACTTTC
v_call: TRBV19; j_call: TRBJ1-2; d_call: NA; clone_size: many; cdr3_aa: CASRKKGRVGYTF; cdr3_nt: TGTGCCAGTAGGAAAAAAGGGCGCGTCGGCTACACCTTC
v_call: TRBV4-1; j_call: TRBJ1-4; d_call: NA; clone_size: many; cdr3_aa: CASSQDPNRYEKLFF; cdr3_nt: TGCGCCAGCAGCCAAGATCCAAACAGATATGAAAAACTGTTTTTT
v_call: TRBV2; j_call: TRBJ2-6; d_call: NA; clone_size: many; cdr3_aa: CASSENAGLLSGANVLTF; cdr3_nt: TGTGCCAGCAGTGAAAACGCGGGACTGCTCTCTGGGGCCAACGTCCTGACTTTC
v_call: TRBV27; j_call: TRBJ1-2; d_call: TRBD1; clone_size: many; cdr3_aa: CASSLWGQEYGYTF; cdr3_nt: TGTGCCAGCAGCCTCTGGGGACAGGAATATGGCTACACCTTC
v_call: TRBV10-3; j_call: TRBJ2-3; d_call: TRBD2; clone_size: many; cdr3_aa: CATGTSEDTQYF; cdr3_nt: TGTGCCACCGGGACTAGCGAAGATACGCAGTATTTT
v_call: TRBV10-1; j_call: TRBJ2-1; d_call: TRBD2; clone_size: many; cdr3_aa: CASGEGLAGQFF; cdr3_nt: TGCGCCAGCGGCGAAGGACTAGCGGGGCAGTTCTTC
v_call: TRBV25-1; j_call: TRBJ2-1; d_call: NA; clone_size: NA; cdr3_aa: CASRDTVANEQFF; cdr3_nt: TGTGCCAGCAGAGATACGGTAGCCAATGAGCAGTTCTTC
v_call: TRBV5-1; j_call: TRBJ1-1; d_call: TRBD1; clone_size: few; cdr3_aa: CATKTGQGNTEAFF; cdr3_nt: TGCGCCACCAAAACGGGACAGGGGAACACTGAAGCTTTCTTT
v_call: TRBV20-1; j_call: TRBJ1-1; d_call: NA; clone_size: NA; cdr3_aa: CSAGEGLNTEAFF; cdr3_nt: TGCAGTGCTGGGGAGGGCCTGAACACTGAAGCTTTCTTT
v_call: TRBV10-3; j_call: TRBJ2-1; d_call: TRBD2; clone_size: NA; cdr3_aa: CAIQVAGGLPYNEQFF; cdr3_nt: TGTGCCATTCAGGTGGCGGGGGGACTGCCCTACAATGAGCAGTTCTTC
v_call: TRBV12-3/TRBV12-4; j_call: TRBJ1-6; d_call: TRBD1; clone_size: many; cdr3_aa: CASSFRGVRSSYNSPLHF; cdr3_nt: TGTGCCAGCAGTTTCAGGGGGGTCCGGAGCTCCTATAATTCACCCCTCCACTTT
v_call: TRBV20-1; j_call: TRBJ1-2; d_call: TRBD1; clone_size: many; cdr3_aa: CSARPAGQGGYGYTF; cdr3_nt: TGCAGTGCTAGACCTGCTGGACAGGGTGGCTATGGCTACACCTTC
v_call: TRBV5-4; j_call: TRBJ2-3; d_call: NA; clone_size: NA; cdr3_aa: CASRKRGASTDTQYF; cdr3_nt: TGTGCCAGCAGAAAAAGAGGGGCCTCTACAGATACGCAGTATTTT
v_call: TRBV15; j_call: TRBJ1-2; d_call: NA; clone_size: many; cdr3_aa: CATSKDSIGYGYTF; cdr3_nt: TGTGCCACCAGCAAAGACTCAATAGGCTATGGCTACACCTTC
v_call: TRBV24-1; j_call: TRBJ2-1; d_call: TRBD1; clone_size: NA; cdr3_aa: CATSDQRQGSNGQLF; cdr3_nt: TGTGCCACCAGTGACCAACGACAGGGTAGCAATGGGCAGCTCTTC
v_call: TRBV6-4; j_call: TRBJ2-4; d_call: NA; clone_size: NA; cdr3_aa: CASSDSAETIQCF; cdr3_nt: TGTGCCAGCAGTGACTCGGCAGAGACCATTCAGTGCTTC
v_call: TRBV20-1; j_call: TRBJ1-5; d_call: NA; clone_size: many; cdr3_aa: CSARESTRAYSNQPQHF; cdr3_nt: TGCAGTGCTAGAGAGAGCACCAGGGCATATAGCAATCAGCCCCAGCATTTT